The present TCR beta chain was sequenced within a study of blood T cell repertoires in COVID-19. Study in general: Nucleic acid was either cDNA or gDNA, and it came from T cells, B-cell-depleted T cells, or PBMCs.

Here immunoSEQ multiplex PCR was the method, and the copy in TCRdb shows in-frame clones only, minus some. Of fewer than 250,000 clones in the sample, approximately 82% were seen once. Germline V lookup: CDR1 LNHDA, CDR2 SQIVND (reference sequence). The CDR3 loop spans 15 amino acids. V was clipped by 8 bases and J by 0 bases, with 16 bases between them. This clone came up once. This receptor was identified in a man aged 50 to 60 with active or convalescent COVID-19. V gene TRBV19 combines with J gene TRBJ1-1; D gene ambiguous. The sample taken for sequencing was peripheral blood. The CDR3 is CASRLGSLLNTEAFF. The CDR3 DNA reads TGTGCCAGTCGCCTCGGGTCCCTCTTGAACACTGAAGCTTTCTTT.